This T cell receptor (beta chain) was retrieved from a study of cytomegalovirus exposure and HLA in healthy donors. The CDR3 is 14 amino acids. Per germline, CDR1 MNHEY and CDR2 SMNVEV (reference sequence). V lost 6 bases to trimming and J lost 3 bases; unmatched junction nucleotides: 8. With respect to this clone: The antigen remains undetermined.

The PCR used 60 Vbeta and 13 Jbeta primers. Measured with immunoSEQ multiplex PCR; TCRdb has only the in-frame clones, and not every one. This sample has some 270,000 clones; about 90% occur once, and the top ten carry 1.7%. Whole-study findings and limits: Researchers reported that three CMV-associated chains were confirmed in vitro as CMV antigen-specific. Some segments of the V type, notably TRBV6-2 and TRBV6-3, were excluded as indistinguishable.

This sequence was found in a girl aged 2 to 9 in good health and CMV-seronegative. The chain carries TRBV27 and TRBJ2-7; TRBD1 matches 7 bases. What was sequenced was PBMCs. CDR3 loop: CASRVQGFGYEQYF. CDR3 nucleotides: TGTGCCAGCAGAGTACAGGGGTTCGGCTACGAGCAGTACTTC.